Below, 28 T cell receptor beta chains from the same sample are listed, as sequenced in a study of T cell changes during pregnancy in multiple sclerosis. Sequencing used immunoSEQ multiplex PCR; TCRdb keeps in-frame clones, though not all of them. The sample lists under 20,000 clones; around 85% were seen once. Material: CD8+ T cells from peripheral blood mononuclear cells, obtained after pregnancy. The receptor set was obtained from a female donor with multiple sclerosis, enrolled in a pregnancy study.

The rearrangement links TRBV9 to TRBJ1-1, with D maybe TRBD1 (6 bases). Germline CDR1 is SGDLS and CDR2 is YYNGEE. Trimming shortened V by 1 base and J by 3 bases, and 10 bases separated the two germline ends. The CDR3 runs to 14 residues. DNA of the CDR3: TGTGCCAGCAGCGTAACAGGGTCCTACACTGAAGCTTTCTTT. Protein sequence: CASSVTGSYTEAFF. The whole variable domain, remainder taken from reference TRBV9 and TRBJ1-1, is DSGVTQTPKHLITATGQRVTLRCSPRSGDLSVYWYQQSLDQGLQFLIQYYNGEERAKGNILERFSAQQFPDLHSELNLSSLELGDSALYFCASSVTGSYTEAFFGQGTRLTVV.

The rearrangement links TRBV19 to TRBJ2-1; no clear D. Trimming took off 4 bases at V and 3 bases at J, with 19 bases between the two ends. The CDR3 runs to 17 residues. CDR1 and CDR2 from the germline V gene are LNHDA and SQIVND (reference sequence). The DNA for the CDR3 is TGTGCCAGTAGTACCTCCTTCAGTTCCTCTTACTACAATGAGCAGTTCTTC. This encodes CASSTSFSSSYYNEQFF.

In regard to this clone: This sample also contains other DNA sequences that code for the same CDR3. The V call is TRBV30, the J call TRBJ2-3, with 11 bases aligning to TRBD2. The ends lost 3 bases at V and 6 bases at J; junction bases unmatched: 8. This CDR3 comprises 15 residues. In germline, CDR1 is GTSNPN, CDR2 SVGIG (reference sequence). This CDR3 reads CAWRALAGDVDTQYF. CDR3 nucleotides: TGTGCCTGGAGGGCACTAGCGGGAGACGTCGATACGCAGTATTTT. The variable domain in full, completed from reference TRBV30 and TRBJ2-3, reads SQTIHQWPATLVQPVGSPLSLECTVEGTSNPNLYWYRQAAGRGLQLLFYSVGIGQISSEVPQNLSASRPQDRQFILSSKKLLLSDSGFYLCAWRALAGDVDTQYFGPGTRLTVL.

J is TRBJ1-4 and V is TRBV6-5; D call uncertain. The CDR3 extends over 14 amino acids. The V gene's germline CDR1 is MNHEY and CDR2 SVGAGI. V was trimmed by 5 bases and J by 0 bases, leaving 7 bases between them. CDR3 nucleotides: TGTGCCAGCAGTCCGGCGGCAACTAATGAAAAACTGTTTTTT. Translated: CASSPAATNEKLFF.

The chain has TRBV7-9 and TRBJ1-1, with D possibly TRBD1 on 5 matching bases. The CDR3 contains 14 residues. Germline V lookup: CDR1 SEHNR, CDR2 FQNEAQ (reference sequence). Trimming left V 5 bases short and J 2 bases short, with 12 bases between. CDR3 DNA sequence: TGTGCCAGCAGCGTCGGACACCCTAACACTGAAGCTTTCTTT. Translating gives CASSVGHPNTEAFF.

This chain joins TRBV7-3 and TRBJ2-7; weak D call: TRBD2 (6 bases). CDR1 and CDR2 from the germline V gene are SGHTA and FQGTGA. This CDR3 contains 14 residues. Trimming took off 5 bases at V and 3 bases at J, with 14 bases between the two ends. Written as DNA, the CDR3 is TGTGCCAGCAGCAACCTCCGGGAGTGCTACGAGCAGTACTTC. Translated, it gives CASSNLRECYEQYF.

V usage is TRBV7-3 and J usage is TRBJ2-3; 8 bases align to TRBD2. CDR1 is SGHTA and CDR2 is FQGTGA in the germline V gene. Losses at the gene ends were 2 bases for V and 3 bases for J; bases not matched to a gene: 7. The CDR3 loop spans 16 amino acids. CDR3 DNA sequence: TGTGCCAGCAGCTTATACGGGGGGGCCGGGACAGATACGCAGTATTTT. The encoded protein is CASSLYGGAGTDTQYF.

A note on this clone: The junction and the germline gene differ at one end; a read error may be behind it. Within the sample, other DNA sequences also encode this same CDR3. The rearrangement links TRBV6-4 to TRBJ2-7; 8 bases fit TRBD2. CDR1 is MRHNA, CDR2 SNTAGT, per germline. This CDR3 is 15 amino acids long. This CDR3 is CASSATSVDSYEQYF. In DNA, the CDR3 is TGTGCCAGCAGTGCGACTAGCGTCGATTCCTACGAGCAATACTTC.

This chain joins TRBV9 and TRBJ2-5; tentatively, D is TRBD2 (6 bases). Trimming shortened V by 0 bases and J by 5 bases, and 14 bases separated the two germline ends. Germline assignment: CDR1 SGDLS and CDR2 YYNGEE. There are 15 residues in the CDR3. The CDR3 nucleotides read TGTGCCAGCAGCGTAGCGGCAGGGAGCGGGGAGACCCAGTACTTC. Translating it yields CASSVAAGSGETQYF. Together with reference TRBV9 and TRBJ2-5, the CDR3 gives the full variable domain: DSGVTQTPKHLITATGQRVTLRCSPRSGDLSVYWYQQSLDQGLQFLIQYYNGEERAKGNILERFSAQQFPDLHSELNLSSLELGDSALYFCASSVAAGSGETQYFGPGTRLLVL.

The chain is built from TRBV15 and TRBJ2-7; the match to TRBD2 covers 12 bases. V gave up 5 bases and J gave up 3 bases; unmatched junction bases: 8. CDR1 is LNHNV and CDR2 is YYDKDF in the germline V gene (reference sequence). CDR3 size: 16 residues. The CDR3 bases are TGTGCCACCAGCCTCGAGACTAGCGGGAGCCACTACGAGCAGTACTTC. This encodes CATSLETSGSHYEQYF.

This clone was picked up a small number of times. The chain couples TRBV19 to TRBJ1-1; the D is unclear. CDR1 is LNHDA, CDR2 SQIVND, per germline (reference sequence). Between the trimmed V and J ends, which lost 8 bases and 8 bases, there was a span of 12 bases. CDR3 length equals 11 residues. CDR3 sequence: CASGEAWEAFF. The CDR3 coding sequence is TGTGCCAGTGGTGAGGCTTGGGAAGCTTTCTTT.

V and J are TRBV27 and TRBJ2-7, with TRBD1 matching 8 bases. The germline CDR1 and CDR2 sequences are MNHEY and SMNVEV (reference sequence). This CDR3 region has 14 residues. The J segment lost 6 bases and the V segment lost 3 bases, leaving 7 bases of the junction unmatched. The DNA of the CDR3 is TGTGCCAGCAGTTTCCCCGGACAGGGAATCGAGCAGTACTTC. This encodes CASSFPGQGIEQYF.

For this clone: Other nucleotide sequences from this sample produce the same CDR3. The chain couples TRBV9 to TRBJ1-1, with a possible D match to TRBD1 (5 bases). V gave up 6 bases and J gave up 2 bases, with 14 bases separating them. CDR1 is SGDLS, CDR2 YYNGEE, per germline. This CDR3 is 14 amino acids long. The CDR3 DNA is TGTGCCAGCAACGCCGAGACAGTAAACACTGAAGCTTTCTTT. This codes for CASNAETVNTEAFF.

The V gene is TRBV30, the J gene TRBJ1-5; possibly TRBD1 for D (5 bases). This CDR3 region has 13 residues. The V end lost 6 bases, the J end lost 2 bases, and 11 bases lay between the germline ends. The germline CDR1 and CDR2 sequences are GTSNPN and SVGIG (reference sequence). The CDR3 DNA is TGTGCCTGTGCAGGGTCCGGCAATCAGCCCCAGCATTTT. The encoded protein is CACAGSGNQPQHF. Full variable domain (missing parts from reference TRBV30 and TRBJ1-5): SQTIHQWPATLVQPVGSPLSLECTVEGTSNPNLYWYRQAAGRGLQLLFYSVGIGQISSEVPQNLSASRPQDRQFILSSKKLLLSDSGFYLCACAGSGNQPQHFGDGTRLSIL.

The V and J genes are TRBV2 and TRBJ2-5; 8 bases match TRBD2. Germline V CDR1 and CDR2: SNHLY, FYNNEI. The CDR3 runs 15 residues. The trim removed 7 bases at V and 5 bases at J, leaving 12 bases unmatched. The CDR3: CASKTGSGMRETQYF. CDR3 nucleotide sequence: TGTGCCAGCAAGACTGGTAGCGGGATGCGGGAGACCCAGTACTTC.

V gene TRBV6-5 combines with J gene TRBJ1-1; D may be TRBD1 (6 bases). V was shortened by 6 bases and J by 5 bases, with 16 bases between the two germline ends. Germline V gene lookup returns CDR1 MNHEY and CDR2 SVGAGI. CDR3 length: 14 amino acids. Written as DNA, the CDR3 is TGTGCCAGCAGCCTGAACAGGGTGGGAACTGAAGCTTTCTTT. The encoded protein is CASSLNRVGTEAFF.

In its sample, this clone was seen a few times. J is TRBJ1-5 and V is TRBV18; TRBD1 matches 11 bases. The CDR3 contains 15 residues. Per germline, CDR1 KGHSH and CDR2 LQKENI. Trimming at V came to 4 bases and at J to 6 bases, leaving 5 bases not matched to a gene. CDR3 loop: CASSLGQGAGQPQHF. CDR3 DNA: TGTGCCAGCTCACTAGGACAGGGGGCAGGTCAGCCCCAGCATTTT.

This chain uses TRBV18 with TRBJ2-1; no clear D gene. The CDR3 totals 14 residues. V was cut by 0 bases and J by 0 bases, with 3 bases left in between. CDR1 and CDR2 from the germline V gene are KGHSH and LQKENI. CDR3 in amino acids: CASSPPSSYNEQFF. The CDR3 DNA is TGTGCCAGCTCACCACCGAGCTCCTACAATGAGCAGTTCTTC.

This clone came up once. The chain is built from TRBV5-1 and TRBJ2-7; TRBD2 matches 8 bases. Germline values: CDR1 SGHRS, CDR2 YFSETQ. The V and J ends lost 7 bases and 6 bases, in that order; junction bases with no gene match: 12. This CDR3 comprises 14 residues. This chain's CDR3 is CASGERLAWGEQYF. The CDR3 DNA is TGCGCCAGCGGGGAACGACTAGCGTGGGGCGAGCAGTACTTC.

The DNA for the CDR3 is TGTGCCAGCAGCCCACGGACAGGGATGAACACCGGGGAGCTGTTTTTT. Protein sequence: CASSPRTGMNTGELFF. The chain employs TRBV9 and TRBJ2-2; TRBD1 matches 8 bases. Germline V CDR1 and CDR2: SGDLS, YYNGEE. This CDR3 contains 16 residues. J lost 1 base, V lost 4 bases, and 6 bases had no gene match.

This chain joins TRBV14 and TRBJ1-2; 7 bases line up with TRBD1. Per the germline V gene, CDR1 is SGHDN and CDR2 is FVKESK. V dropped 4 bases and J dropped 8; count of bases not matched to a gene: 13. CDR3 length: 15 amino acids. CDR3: CASSLVSGTVRGYTF. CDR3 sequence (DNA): TGTGCCAGCAGCCTCGTCTCCGGGACAGTAAGGGGCTACACCTTC. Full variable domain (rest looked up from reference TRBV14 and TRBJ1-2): EAGVTQFPSHSVIEKGQTVTLRCDPISGHDNLYWYRRVMGKEIKFLLHFVKESKQDESGMPNNRFLAERTGGTYSTLKVQPAELEDSGVYFCASSLVSGTVRGYTFGSGTRLTVV.

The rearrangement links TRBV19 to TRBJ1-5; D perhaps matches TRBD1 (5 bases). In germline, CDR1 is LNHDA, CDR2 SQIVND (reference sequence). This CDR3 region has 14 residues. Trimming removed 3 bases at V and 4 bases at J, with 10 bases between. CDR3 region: CASSMAAGNQPQHF. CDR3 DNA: TGTGCCAGTAGTATGGCAGCAGGGAATCAGCCCCAGCATTTT.

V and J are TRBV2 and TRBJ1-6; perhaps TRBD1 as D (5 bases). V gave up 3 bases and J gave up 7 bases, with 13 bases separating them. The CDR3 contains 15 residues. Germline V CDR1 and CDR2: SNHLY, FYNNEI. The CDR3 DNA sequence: TGTGCCAGCAGTGACAGGGCCCTCGGGAATTCACCCCTCCACTTT. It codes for CASSDRALGNSPLHF.

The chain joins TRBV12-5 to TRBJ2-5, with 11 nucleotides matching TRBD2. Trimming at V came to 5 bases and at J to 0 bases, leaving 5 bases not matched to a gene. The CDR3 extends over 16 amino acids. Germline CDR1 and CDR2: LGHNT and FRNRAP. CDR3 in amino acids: CASGQGLAVHQETQYF. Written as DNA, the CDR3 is TGTGCTAGTGGTCAGGGACTAGCGGTACACCAAGAGACCCAGTACTTC. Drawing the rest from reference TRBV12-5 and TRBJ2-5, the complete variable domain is DARVTQTPRHKVTEMGQEVTMRCQPILGHNTVFWYRQTMMQGLELLAYFRNRAPLDDSGMPKDRFSAEMPDATLATLKIQPSEPRDSAVYFCASGQGLAVHQETQYFGPGTRLLVL.

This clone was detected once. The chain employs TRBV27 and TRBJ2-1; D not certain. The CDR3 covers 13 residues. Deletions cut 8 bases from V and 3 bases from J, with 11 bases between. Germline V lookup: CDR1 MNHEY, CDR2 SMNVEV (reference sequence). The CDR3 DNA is TGTGCCAGCCCGAAACTTTGCTACAATGAGCAGTTCTTC. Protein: CASPKLCYNEQFF.

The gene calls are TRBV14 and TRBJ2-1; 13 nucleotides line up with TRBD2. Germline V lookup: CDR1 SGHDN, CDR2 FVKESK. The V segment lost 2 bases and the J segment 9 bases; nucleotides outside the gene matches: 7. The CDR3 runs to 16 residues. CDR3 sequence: CASSQMGLAGYSEQFF. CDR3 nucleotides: TGTGCCAGCAGCCAAATGGGACTAGCGGGATATAGTGAGCAGTTCTTC.

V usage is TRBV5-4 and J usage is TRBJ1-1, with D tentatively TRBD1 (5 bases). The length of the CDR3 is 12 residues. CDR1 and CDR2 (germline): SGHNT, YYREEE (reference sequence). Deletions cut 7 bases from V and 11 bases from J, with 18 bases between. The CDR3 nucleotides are TGTGCCAGCGAAAACCGCGGGGAGGGGGCTTTCTTT. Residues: CASENRGEGAFF.

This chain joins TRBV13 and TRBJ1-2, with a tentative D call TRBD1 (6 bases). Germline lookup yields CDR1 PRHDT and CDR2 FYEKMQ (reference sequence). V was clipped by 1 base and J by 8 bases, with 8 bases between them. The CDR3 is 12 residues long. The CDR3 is CASSLVDSGYTF. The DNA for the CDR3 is TGTGCCAGCAGCTTAGTGGACAGCGGCTACACCTTC.